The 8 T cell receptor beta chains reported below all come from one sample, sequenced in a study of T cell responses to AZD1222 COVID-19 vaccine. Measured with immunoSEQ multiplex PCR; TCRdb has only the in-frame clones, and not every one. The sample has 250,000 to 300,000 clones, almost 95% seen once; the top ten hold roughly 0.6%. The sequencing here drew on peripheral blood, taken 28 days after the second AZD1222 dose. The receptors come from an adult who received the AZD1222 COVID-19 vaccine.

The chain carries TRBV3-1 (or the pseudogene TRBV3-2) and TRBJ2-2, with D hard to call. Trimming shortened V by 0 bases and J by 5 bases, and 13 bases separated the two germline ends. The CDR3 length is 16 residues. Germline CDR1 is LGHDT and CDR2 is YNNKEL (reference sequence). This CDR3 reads CASSQDRQVLTGELFF. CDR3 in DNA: TGTGCCAGCAGCCAAGACCGTCAGGTCTTAACCGGGGAGCTGTTTTTT.

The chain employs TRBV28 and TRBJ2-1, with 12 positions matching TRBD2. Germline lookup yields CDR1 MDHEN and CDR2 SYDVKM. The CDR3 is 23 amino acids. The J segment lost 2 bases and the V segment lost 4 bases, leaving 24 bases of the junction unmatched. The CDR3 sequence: CASSSRWGGGGLAGGSPYNEQFF. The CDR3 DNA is TGTGCCAGCAGTTCCCGGTGGGGGGGAGGCGGGCTAGCGGGAGGGTCTCCCTACAATGAGCAGTTCTTC.

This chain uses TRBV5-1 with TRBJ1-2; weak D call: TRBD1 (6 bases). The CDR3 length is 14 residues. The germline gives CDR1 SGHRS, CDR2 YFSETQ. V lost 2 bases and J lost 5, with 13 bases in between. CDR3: CASSLMGQGYGYTF. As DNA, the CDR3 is TGCGCCAGCAGCTTAATGGGGCAGGGGTATGGCTACACCTTC. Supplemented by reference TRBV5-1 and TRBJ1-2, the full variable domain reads KAGVTQTPRYLIKTRGQQVTLSCSPISGHRSVSWYQQTPGQGLQFLFEYFSETQRNKGNFPGRFSGRQFSNSRSEMNVSTLELGDSALYLCASSLMGQGYGYTFGSGTRLTVV.

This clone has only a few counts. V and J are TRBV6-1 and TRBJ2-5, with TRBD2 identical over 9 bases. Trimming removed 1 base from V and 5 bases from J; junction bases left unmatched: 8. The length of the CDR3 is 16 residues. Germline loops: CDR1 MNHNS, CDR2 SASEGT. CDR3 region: CASSEGAGGRKETQYF. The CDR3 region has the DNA TGTGCCAGCAGTGAAGGGGCGGGAGGGCGGAAGGAGACCCAGTACTTC.

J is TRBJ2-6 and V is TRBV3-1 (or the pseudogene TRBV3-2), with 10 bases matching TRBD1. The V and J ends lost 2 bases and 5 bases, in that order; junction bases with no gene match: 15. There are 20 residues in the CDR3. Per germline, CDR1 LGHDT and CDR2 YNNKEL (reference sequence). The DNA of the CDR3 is TGTGCCAGCAGCCAACCCGGGACAGGGGCCGGCAGTGGAAGGGCCAACGTCCTGACTTTC. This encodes CASSQPGTGAGSGRANVLTF.

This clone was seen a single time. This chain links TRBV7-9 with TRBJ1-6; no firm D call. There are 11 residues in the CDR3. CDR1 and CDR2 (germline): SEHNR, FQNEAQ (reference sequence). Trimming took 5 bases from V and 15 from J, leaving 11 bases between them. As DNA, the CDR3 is TGTGCCAGCAGCCGCAATGATATCCTCCACTTT. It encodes CASSRNDILHF.

The CDR3 spells CAIGTRDTEAFF. CDR3 sequence (DNA): TGTGCCATCGGCACACGGGACACTGAAGCTTTCTTT. The genes are TRBV10-3 and TRBJ1-1; D unclear. The V and J ends lost 8 bases and 3 bases respectively, with 10 bases between them. Per germline, CDR1 ENHRY and CDR2 SYGVKD. The CDR3 has 12 amino acids.

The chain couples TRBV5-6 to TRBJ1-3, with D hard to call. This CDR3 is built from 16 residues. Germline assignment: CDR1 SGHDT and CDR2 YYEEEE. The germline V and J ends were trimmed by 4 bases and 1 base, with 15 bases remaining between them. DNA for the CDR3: TGTGCCAGCAGCGACCTTTTTTCCCCGTCTGGAAACACCATATATTTT. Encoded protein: CASSDLFSPSGNTIYF.